Below are 14 T cell receptor beta chains sequenced from a single sample in a study of Graves' ophthalmopathy and Graves' hyperthyroidism. Scientists amplified the TCR beta CDR3 regions from RNA transcripts. RT-PCR was first run with HTBI primers, then multiplex PCR in a second round. TCRdb re-analysed the multiplex PCR reads in MiXCR, keeping a single row per CDR3 protein. The table shows over a million distinct CDR3 sequences, with about 40% occurring only once. Input material: peripheral blood or thyroid tissue (not recorded which). The receptors come from an adult man with Graves' hyperthyroidism.

This clonotype was seen a few times. The chain recombines TRBV14 with TRBJ1-5; possibly TRBD1 for D (6 bases). The germline V and J ends were trimmed by 3 bases and 11 bases, with 11 bases remaining between them. The CDR3 spans 12 residues. In germline, CDR1 is SGHDN, CDR2 FVKESK. The DNA of the CDR3 is TGTGCCAGCAGCCAGGGGGGCGGCACCCAGCATTTT. Its translation: CASSQGGGTQHF.

Points on this clonotype: At one end the junction does not follow the germline gene, possibly because of a read error. The chain's CDR3 is CASSPGANTEKLVF. CDR3 nucleotides: TGTGCCAGCAGCCCCGGGGCCAATACTGAAAAACTGGTTTTT. V and J are TRBV2 and TRBJ1-4, with TRBD1 as a possible D gene (5 bases). This CDR3 is built from 14 residues. Germline V gene data show CDR1 as SNHLY and CDR2 as FYNNEI.

At least ten counts were recorded for this clonotype. The rearrangement links TRBV29-1 to TRBJ2-7; 8 bases agree with TRBD2. The germline gives CDR1 SQVTM, CDR2 ANQGSEA. J gave up 2 bases and V 5 bases, and 14 bases lay outside the gene matches. The CDR3 loop spans 16 amino acids. CDR3 sequence (DNA): TGCAGCGTTATGGGGCTAGTTGGTAGCGGGGCCTACGAGCAGTACTTC. Translated, it gives CSVMGLVGSGAYEQYF.

The genes are TRBV25-1 and TRBJ2-3; 8 nucleotides align to TRBD2. Germline CDR1 and CDR2: MGHDK and SYGVNS. With 2 bases clipped from V and 2 bases from J, the junction kept 9 bases outside the gene matches. This CDR3 region has 17 residues. CDR3: CASSERLAGANTDTQYF. In DNA, the CDR3 is TGTGCCAGCAGTGAAAGGCTAGCGGGCGCGAACACAGATACGCAGTATTTT.

This chain links TRBV28 with TRBJ1-4, with D unclear. The CDR3 runs 14 residues. V lost 6 bases and J 7 bases, leaving 15 bases between the germline ends. Germline CDR1 reads MDHEN; CDR2 reads SYDVKM. CDR3 DNA: TGTGCCAGCAGGTTTGGTACGGGAGGTGAAAAACTGTTTTTT. It encodes CASRFGTGGEKLFF.

This clonotype was seen ten or more times. This rearrangement joins TRBV29-1 to TRBJ2-5, with 12 bases matching TRBD2. V lost 3 bases, J lost 5 bases, and 4 bases stayed unmatched. CDR3 length: 14 residues. Germline V gives CDR1 SQVTM, CDR2 ANQGSEA. As DNA, the CDR3 is TGCAGCGTTGATCCCCTAGCGGGAGGGGAGACCCAGTACTTC. This translates into CSVDPLAGGETQYF.

This chain connects TRBV7-6 to TRBJ1-1; TRBD1 is a possible D gene (5 bases). Looked up from germline, CDR1 is SGHVS and CDR2 is FNYEAQ. This CDR3 region has 15 residues. V was cut by 4 bases and J by 5 bases, with 17 bases left in between. CDR3 in DNA: TGTGCCAGCAGCTCCGGCGGGTGGGGCCAAACTGAAGCTTTCTTT. Translated, it gives CASSSGGWGQTEAFF.

This clonotype was detected many times. The chain is built from TRBV12-3 or TRBV12-4 and TRBJ1-5, with D hard to call. The CDR3 has 14 residues. V lost 3 bases to trimming and J lost 4 bases, with 10 bases between them. The CDR3 bases are TGTGCCAGCAGTTTGTCGAATCGTAATCAGCCCCAGCATTTT. Its translation is CASSLSNRNQPQHF.

Ten or more counts support this clonotype. V usage is TRBV10-3 and J usage is TRBJ2-2, with D perhaps TRBD2 (6 bases). Germline assignment: CDR1 ENHRY and CDR2 SYGVKD. The CDR3 loop spans 14 amino acids. V lost 6 bases, J lost 3 bases, and 11 bases lay in between. As DNA, the CDR3 is TGTGCCATCAGCGCGACTAGTTACACCGGGGAGCTGTTTTTT. Protein: CAISATSYTGELFF.

This chain links TRBV9 with TRBJ2-2; TRBD1 might be the D (6 bases). The CDR3 runs 15 residues. Trimming shortened V by 5 bases and J by 2 bases, and 13 bases separated the two germline ends. In germline, CDR1 is SGDLS, CDR2 YYNGEE. The CDR3 nucleotides are TGTGCCAGCAGTAAATCAGGGGTTAACACCGGGGAGCTGTTTTTT. It encodes CASSKSGVNTGELFF.

Note on this clonotype: This may stem from a read error, because a much larger clone lies one nucleotide away. The CDR3 coding sequence is TGTGCCAGCAGTCGGCCCGGGGCAGCGGGACTACGAGAGACCCAGTACTTC. Its translation is CASSRPGAAGLRETQYF. The chain couples TRBV10-3 to TRBJ2-5, with TRBD2 matching 7 bases. Germline V gives CDR1 ENHRY, CDR2 SYGVKD. The CDR3 runs to 17 residues.

This clonotype was seen only a few times. The gene calls are TRBV10-3 and TRBJ2-5; maybe TRBD2 (7 bases). The germline gives CDR1 ENHRY, CDR2 SYGVKD. CDR3 length equals 14 residues. Trimming took 10 bases from V and 2 from J, leaving 17 bases between them. DNA for the CDR3: TGTGCCAGCAGACTACAGGGAGGGCAAGAGACCCAGTACTTC. This codes for CASRLQGGQETQYF.

This clonotype was observed a handful of times. This sequence joins TRBV10-3 and TRBJ1-6, with 10 bases that match TRBD1. The CDR3 length is 14 residues. Per germline, CDR1 ENHRY and CDR2 SYGVKD. J was trimmed by 10 bases and V by 6 bases; bases with no gene match: 6. As DNA, the CDR3 is TGTGCCATCAGGAGGGGGACAGGGGACTCACCCCTCCACTTT. Protein product: CAIRRGTGDSPLHF.

This clonotype has at least ten counts. The rearrangement links TRBV19 to TRBJ1-5, with D tentatively TRBD1 (5 bases). V was clipped by 5 bases and J by 0 bases, with 11 bases between them. Germline CDR1 is LNHDA and CDR2 is SQIVND (reference sequence). This CDR3 region has 15 residues. The CDR3 spells CASSRDGTSNQPQHF. The DNA for the CDR3 is TGTGCCAGTAGTCGGGACGGTACTAGCAATCAGCCCCAGCATTTT. Full variable domain (missing parts from reference TRBV19 and TRBJ1-5): DGGITQSPKYLFRKEGQNVTLSCEQNLNHDAMYWYRQDPGQGLRLIYYSQIVNDFQKGDIAEGYSVSREKKESFPLTVTSAQKNPTAFYLCASSRDGTSNQPQHFGDGTRLSIL.